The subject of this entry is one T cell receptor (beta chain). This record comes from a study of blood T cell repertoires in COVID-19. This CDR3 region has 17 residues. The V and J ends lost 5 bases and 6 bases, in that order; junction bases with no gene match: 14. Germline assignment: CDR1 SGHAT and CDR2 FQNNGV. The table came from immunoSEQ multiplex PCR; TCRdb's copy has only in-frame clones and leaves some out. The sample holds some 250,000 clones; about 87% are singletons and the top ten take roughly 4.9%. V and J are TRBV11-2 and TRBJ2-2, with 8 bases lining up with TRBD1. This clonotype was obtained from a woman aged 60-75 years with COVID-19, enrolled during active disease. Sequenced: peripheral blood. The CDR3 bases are TGTGCCAGCAGCCTTTCGACAGGGGATTTTTTTCCCGGGGAGCTGTTTTTT. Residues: CASSLSTGDFFPGELFF. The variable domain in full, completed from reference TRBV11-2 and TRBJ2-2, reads EAGVAQSPRYKIIEKRQSVAFWCNPISGHATLYWYQQILGQGPKLLIQFQNNGVVDDSQLPKDRFSAERLKGVDSTLKIQPAKLEDSAVYLCASSLSTGDFFPGELFFGEGSRLTVL.